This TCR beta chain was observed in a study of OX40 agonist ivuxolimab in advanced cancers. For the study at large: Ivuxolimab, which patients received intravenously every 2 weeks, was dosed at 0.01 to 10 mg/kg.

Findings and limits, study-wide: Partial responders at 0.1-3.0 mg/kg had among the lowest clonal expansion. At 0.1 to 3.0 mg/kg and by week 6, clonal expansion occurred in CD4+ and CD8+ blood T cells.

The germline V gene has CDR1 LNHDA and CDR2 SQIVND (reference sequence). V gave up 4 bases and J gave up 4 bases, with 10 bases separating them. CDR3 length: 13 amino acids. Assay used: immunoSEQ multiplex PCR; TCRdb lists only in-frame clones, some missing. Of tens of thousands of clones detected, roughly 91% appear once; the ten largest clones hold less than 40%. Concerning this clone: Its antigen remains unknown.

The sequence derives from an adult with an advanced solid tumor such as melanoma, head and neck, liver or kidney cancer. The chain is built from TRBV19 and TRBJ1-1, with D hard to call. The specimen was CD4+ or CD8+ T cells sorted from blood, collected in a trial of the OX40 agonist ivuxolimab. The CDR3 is CASSNGVGTEAFF. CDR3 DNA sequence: TGTGCCAGTAGTAACGGGGTTGGCACTGAAGCTTTCTTT. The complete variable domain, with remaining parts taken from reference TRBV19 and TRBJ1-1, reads DGGITQSPKYLFRKEGQNVTLSCEQNLNHDAMYWYRQDPGQGLRLIYYSQIVNDFQKGDIAEGYSVSREKKESFPLTVTSAQKNPTAFYLCASSNGVGTEAFFGQGTRLTVV.